This T cell receptor beta chain originates from a study of blood T cells in healthy people across ages. Germline V CDR1 and CDR2: MNHNY, SVGAGI (reference sequence). The CDR3 covers 17 residues. Trimming left V 6 bases short and J 4 bases short, with 25 bases between. A second PCR, run for about 6 to 11 cycles, used a sample-barcoded 5' primer plus a J-beta primer mix. Using its own MiXCR run on the 5' RACE reads, TCRdb lists one record per CDR3 protein. The table has some 1.8 million distinct CDR3 sequences, 39% seen once. In its sample, this clonotype was seen a few times. Sample: blood. The source of this sequence is a human donor in good health. The chain recombines TRBV6-6 with TRBJ2-7; D is ambiguous. The CDR3 nucleotides are TGTGCCAGCAGCCCCCCGTCCGGGTGGGGTGATTGGTACGAGCAGTACTTC. It yields the protein CASSPPSGWGDWYEQYF.